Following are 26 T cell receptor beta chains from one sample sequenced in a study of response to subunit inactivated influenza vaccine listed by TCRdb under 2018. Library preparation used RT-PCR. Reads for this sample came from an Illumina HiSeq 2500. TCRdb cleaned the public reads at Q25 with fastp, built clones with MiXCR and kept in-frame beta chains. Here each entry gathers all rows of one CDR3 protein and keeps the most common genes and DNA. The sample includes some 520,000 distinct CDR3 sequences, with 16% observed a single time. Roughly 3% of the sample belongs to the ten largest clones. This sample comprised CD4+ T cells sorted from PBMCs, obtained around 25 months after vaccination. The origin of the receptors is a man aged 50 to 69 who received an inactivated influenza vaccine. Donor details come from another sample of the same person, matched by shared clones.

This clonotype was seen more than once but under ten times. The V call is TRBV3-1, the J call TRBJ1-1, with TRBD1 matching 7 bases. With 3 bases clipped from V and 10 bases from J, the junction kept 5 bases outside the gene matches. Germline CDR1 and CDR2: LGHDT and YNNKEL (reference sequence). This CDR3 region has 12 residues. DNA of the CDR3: TGTGCCAGCAGCCAGAAGACAGGGTTAGCTTTCTTT. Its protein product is CASSQKTGLAFF.

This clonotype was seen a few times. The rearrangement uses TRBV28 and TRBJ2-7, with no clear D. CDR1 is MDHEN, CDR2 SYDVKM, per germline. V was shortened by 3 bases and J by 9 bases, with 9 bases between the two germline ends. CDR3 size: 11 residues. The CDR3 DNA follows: TGTGCCAGCAGTTTGATGACTGTGCAGTACTTC. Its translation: CASSLMTVQYF.

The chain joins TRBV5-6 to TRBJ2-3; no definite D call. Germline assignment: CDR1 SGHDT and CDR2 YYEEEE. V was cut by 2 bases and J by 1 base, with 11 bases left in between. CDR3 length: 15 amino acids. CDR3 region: CASSLGWVRTDTQYF. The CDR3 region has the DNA TGTGCCAGCAGCTTAGGTTGGGTCCGCACAGATACGCAGTATTTT.

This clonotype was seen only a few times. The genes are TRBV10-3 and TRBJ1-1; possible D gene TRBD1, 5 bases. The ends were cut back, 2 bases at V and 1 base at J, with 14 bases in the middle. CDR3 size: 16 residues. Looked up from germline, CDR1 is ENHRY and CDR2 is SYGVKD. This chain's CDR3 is CAISENQGVGNTEAFF. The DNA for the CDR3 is TGTGCCATCAGTGAGAATCAGGGAGTTGGGAACACTGAAGCTTTCTTT.

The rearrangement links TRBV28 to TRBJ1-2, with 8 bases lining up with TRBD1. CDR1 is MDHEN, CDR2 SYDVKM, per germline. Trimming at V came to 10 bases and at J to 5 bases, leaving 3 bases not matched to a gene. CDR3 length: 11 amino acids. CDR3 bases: TGTGCCACACAGGGGGGGTATGGCTACACCTTC. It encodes CATQGGYGYTF.

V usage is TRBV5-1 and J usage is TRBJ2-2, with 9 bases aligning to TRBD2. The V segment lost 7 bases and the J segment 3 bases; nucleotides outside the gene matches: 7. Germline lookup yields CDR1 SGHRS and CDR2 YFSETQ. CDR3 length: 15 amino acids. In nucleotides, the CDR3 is TGCGCCAGCGCCATTAGCGGGGGCCACACCGGGGAGCTGTTTTTT. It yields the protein CASAISGGHTGELFF.

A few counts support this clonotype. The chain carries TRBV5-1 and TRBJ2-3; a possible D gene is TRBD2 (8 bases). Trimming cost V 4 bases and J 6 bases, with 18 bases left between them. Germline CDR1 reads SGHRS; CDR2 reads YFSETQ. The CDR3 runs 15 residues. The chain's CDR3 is CASSVQGREADTQYF. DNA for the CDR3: TGCGCCAGCAGCGTACAGGGGCGGGAGGCGGATACGCAGTATTTT.

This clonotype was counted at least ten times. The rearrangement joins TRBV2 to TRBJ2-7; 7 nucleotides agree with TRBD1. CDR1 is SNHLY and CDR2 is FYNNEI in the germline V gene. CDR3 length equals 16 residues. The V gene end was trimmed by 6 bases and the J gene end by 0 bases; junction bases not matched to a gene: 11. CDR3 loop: CASRRDSTLSSYEQYF. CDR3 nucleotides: TGTGCCAGCAGGAGGGACAGTACTCTGAGCTCCTACGAGCAGTACTTC.

The CDR3 loop is CASSQAGWGGVTQYF. The CDR3 coding sequence is TGTGCCAGCAGCCAAGCGGGGTGGGGAGGTGTGACCCAGTACTTC. The chain recombines TRBV7-2 with TRBJ2-5; 7 positions agree with TRBD2. V was clipped by 5 bases and J by 7 bases; unmatched bases: 13. Germline loops: CDR1 SGHTA, CDR2 FQGNSA. The CDR3 is made up of 15 amino acids.

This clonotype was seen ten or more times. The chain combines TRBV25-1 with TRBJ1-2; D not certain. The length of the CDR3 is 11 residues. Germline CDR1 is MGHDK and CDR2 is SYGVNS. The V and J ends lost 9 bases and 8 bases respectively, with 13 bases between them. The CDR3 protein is CARQYSRGYTF. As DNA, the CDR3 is TGTGCCAGACAGTACTCGCGCGGCTACACCTTC.

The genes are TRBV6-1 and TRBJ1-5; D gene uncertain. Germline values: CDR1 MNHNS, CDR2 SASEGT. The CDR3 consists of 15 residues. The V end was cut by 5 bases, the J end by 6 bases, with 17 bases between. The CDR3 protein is CASSTPGYGGQPQHF. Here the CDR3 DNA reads TGTGCCAGCAGTACACCAGGCTACGGCGGTCAGCCCCAGCATTTT.

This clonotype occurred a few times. The CDR3 here is CSAGGEIYEQYF. CDR3 sequence (DNA): TGCAGTGCTGGGGGCGAGATCTACGAGCAGTACTTC. V usage is TRBV20-1 and J usage is TRBJ2-7; a possible D gene is TRBD1 (6 bases). Germline V gives CDR1 DFQATT, CDR2 SNEGSKA (reference sequence). CDR3 length: 12 residues. Trimming cost V 5 bases and J 3 bases, with 11 bases left between them.

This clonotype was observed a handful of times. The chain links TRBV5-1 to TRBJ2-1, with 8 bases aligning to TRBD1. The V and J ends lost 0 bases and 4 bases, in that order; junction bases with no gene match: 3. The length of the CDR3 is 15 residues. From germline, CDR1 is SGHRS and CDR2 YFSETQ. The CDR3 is CASSLARDRYNEQFF. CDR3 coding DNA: TGCGCCAGCAGCTTGGCCAGGGACAGGTACAATGAGCAGTTCTTC.

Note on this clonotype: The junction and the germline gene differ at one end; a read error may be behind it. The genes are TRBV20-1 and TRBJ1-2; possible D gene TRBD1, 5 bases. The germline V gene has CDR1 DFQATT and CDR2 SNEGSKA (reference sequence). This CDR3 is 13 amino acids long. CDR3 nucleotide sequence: TGCAGTGCTAGAGATCCGGGGGATTATGGCTACATCTTC. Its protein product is CSARDPGDYGYIF.

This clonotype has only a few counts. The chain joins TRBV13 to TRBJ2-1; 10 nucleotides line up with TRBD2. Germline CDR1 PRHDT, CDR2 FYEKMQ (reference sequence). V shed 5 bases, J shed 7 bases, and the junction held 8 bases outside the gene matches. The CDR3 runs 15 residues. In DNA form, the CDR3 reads TGTGCCAGCAGCCGGACTAGCGGACGTGGAAATGAGCAGTTCTTC. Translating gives CASSRTSGRGNEQFF. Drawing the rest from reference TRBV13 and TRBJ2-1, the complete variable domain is AAGVIQSPRHLIKEKRETATLKCYPIPRHDTVYWYQQGPGQDPQFLISFYEKMQSDKGSIPDRFSAQQFSDYHSELNMSSLELGDSALYFCASSRTSGRGNEQFFGPGTRLTVL.

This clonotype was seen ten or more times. CDR3 region: CARLLRTLTYEQYF. CDR3 nucleotides: TGCGCCAGACTTCTTCGGACACTTACCTACGAGCAGTACTTC. This chain joins TRBV5-1 and TRBJ2-7, with TRBD1 as a possible D gene (5 bases). Germline CDR1 reads SGHRS; CDR2 reads YFSETQ. V gave up 8 bases and J gave up 2 bases, with 17 bases separating them. There are 14 residues in the CDR3.

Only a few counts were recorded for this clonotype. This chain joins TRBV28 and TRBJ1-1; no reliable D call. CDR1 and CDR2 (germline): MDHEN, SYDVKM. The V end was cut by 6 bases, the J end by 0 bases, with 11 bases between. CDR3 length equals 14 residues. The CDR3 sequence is CASSRHKMNTEAFF. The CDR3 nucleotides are TGTGCCAGCAGCCGTCACAAGATGAACACTGAAGCTTTCTTT.

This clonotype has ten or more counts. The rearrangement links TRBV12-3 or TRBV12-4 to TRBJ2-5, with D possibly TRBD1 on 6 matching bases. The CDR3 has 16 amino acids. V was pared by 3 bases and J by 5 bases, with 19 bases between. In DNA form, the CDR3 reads TGTGCCAGCAGTTTTTCTTACCGTACAGGGTTGGAGACCCAGTACTTC. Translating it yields CASSFSYRTGLETQYF.

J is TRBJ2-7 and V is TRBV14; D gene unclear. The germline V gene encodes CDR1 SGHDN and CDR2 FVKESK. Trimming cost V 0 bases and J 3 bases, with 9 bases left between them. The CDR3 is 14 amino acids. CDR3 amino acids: CASSQEFRGYEQYF. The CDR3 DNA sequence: TGTGCCAGCAGCCAAGAGTTTCGCGGCTACGAGCAGTACTTC.

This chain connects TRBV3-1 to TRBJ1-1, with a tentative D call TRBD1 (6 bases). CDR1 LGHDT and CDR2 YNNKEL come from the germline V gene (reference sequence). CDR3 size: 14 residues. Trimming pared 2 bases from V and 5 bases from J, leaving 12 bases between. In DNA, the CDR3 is TGTGCCAGCAGCCAAAAGACAGGAGAAACTGAAGCTTTCTTT. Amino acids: CASSQKTGETEAFF.

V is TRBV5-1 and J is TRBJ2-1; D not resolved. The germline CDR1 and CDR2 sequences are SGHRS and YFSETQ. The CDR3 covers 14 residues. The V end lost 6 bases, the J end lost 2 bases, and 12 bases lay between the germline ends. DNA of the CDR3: TGCGCCAGCACAACTACCCGACCCTACAATGAGCAGTTCTTC. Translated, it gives CASTTTRPYNEQFF.

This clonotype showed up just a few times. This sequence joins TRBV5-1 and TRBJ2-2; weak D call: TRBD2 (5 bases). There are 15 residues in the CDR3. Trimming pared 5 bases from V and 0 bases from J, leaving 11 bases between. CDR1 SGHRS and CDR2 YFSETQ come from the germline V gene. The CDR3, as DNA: TGCGCCAGCAGTTGGACGGGATCGAACACCGGGGAGCTGTTTTTT. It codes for CASSWTGSNTGELFF.

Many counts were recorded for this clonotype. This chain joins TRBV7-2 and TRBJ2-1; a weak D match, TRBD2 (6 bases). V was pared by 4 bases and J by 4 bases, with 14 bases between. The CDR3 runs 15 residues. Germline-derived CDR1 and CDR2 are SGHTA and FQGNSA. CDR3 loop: CASSYTGDGYNEQFF. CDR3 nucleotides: TGTGCCAGCAGCTACACGGGGGATGGATACAATGAGCAGTTCTTC.

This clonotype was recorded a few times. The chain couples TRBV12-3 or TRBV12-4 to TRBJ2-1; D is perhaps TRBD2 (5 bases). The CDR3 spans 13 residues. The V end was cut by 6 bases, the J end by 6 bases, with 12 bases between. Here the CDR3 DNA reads TGTGCCAGCAGATTCACTAGTGCCAATGAGCAGTTCTTC. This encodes CASRFTSANEQFF.

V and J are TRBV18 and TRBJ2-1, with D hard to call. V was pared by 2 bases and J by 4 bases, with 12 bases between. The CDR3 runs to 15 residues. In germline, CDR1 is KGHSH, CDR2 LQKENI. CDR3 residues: CASSPGSGGYNEQFF. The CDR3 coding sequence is TGTGCCAGCTCACCAGGGTCAGGTGGTTACAATGAGCAGTTCTTC.

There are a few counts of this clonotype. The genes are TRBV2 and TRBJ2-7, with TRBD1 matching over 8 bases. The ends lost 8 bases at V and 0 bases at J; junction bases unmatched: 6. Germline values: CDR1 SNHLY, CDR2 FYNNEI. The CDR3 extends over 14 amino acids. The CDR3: CASYTGTGSYEQYF. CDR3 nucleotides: TGTGCCAGCTATACCGGGACAGGCTCCTACGAGCAGTACTTC.